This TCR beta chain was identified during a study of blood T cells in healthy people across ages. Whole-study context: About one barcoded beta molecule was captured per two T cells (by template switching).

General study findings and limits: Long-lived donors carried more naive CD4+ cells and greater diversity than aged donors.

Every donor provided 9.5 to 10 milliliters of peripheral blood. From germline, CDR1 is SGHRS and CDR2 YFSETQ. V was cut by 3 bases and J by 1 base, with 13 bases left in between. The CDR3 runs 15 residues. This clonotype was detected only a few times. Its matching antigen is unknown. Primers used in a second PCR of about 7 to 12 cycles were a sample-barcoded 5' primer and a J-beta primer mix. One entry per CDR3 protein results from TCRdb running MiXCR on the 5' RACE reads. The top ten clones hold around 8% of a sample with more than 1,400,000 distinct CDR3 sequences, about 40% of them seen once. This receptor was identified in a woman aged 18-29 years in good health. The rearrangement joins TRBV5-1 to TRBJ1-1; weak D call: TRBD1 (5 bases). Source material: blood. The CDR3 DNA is TGCGCCAGCAGCTCCTACGGGACCGGGAACACTGAAGCTTTCTTT. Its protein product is CASSSYGTGNTEAFF.